A single sample gave rise to the 30 T cell receptor beta chains below, sequenced in a study of cytomegalovirus exposure and HLA in healthy donors. The primer mix had 60 Vbeta and 13 Jbeta primers. The repertoire was sequenced with immunoSEQ multiplex PCR; TCRdb's copy has only in-frame clones and lacks some. The sample consists of around 120,000 clones, about 70% of them appearing once. Sample: PBMCs. These receptors came from a woman in her thirties or forties in good health and CMV-seronegative.

The V call is TRBV2, the J call TRBJ2-2, with 10 positions matching TRBD2. The CDR3 is made up of 16 amino acids. The V and J ends lost 3 bases and 4 bases, in that order; junction bases with no gene match: 5. CDR1 is SNHLY and CDR2 is FYNNEI in the germline V gene. CDR3 nucleotide sequence: TGTGCCAGCAGTGAGAGGAGCGGGAGGGTCACCGGGGAGCTGTTTTTT. This gives the protein CASSERSGRVTGELFF.

CDR3 sequence (DNA): TGCGCCAGCAGCCAGGACTCAACTAATGAAAAACTGTTTTTT. Translating it yields CASSQDSTNEKLFF. This chain connects TRBV5-1 to TRBJ1-4, with D unresolved. The CDR3 is 14 amino acids. The V and J ends lost 4 bases and 0 bases respectively, with 7 bases between them. The germline V gene encodes CDR1 SGHRS and CDR2 YFSETQ.

The chain has TRBV30 and TRBJ2-5; TRBD2 might be the D (5 bases). CDR3 size: 16 residues. Deletions cut 3 bases from V and 0 bases from J, with 17 bases between. Germline loops: CDR1 GTSNPN, CDR2 SVGIG (reference sequence). CDR3 loop: CAWRERLDYYQETQYF. The CDR3 nucleotides read TGTGCCTGGAGGGAGAGACTCGACTACTACCAAGAGACCCAGTACTTC.

The chain joins TRBV9 to TRBJ2-2, with D perhaps matching TRBD1 (7 bases). Between the trimmed V and J ends, which lost 0 bases and 4 bases, there was a span of 13 bases. The CDR3 is 16 amino acids. CDR1 SGDLS and CDR2 YYNGEE come from the germline V gene. CDR3 sequence reads: CASSVAGQGGTGELFF. The CDR3 DNA reads as TGTGCCAGCAGCGTAGCTGGTCAGGGGGGCACCGGGGAGCTGTTTTTT.

This clone appeared once. This chain uses TRBV28 with TRBJ1-3, with a tentative D call TRBD1 (6 bases). The CDR3 runs 19 residues. Between the trimmed V and J ends, which lost 4 bases and 0 bases, there was a span of 22 bases. Looked up from germline, CDR1 is MDHEN and CDR2 is SYDVKM. CDR3 in amino acids: CASSSLTPRDIHSGNTIYF. CDR3 bases: TGTGCCAGCAGTTCCCTGACTCCCCGGGACATACACTCTGGAAACACCATATATTTT.

The chain carries TRBV7-6 and TRBJ1-2; 9 bases agree with TRBD1. CDR3 length: 17 amino acids. Looked up from germline, CDR1 is SGHVS and CDR2 is FNYEAQ. The J segment lost 2 bases and the V segment lost 1 base, leaving 8 bases of the junction unmatched. The CDR3 spells CASSLGRPGTGNYGYTF. In nucleotides, the CDR3 is TGTGCCAGCAGCTTAGGACGTCCCGGGACAGGGAACTATGGCTACACCTTC.

This chain connects TRBV4-3 to TRBJ2-5; 7 nucleotides line up with TRBD2. The CDR3 sequence is 14 residues long. Germline trimming cut 0 bases from V and 4 bases from J; bases unmatched to any gene: 2. Germline loops: CDR1 LGHNA, CDR2 YSLEER. The CDR3, as DNA: TGCGCCAGCAGCCAAGACTGGGGGGGAGAGACCCAGTACTTC. Its protein is CASSQDWGGETQYF.

The chain links TRBV28 to TRBJ1-2, with TRBD1 matching over 7 bases. The CDR3 is 12 amino acids. V shed 4 bases and J 8 bases; nucleotides not matched to a gene: 4. Germline V gene data show CDR1 as MDHEN and CDR2 as SYDVKM. The CDR3 reads CASSSQGRGYTF. The DNA for the CDR3 is TGTGCCAGCAGTTCACAGGGGCGGGGCTACACCTTC.

V gene TRBV4-3 combines with J gene TRBJ1-2; unclear D gene. V was shortened by 1 base and J by 3 bases, with 12 bases between the two germline ends. Germline-derived CDR1 and CDR2 are LGHNA and YSLEER. This CDR3 comprises 15 residues. CDR3: CASSQGTAWDYGYTF. The CDR3 DNA follows: TGCGCCAGCAGCCAAGGAACAGCCTGGGACTATGGCTACACCTTC.

The J gene is TRBJ2-5, the V gene TRBV19, with TRBD1 as a possible D gene (6 bases). Germline V CDR1 and CDR2: LNHDA, SQIVND (reference sequence). Trimming removed 5 bases at V and 4 bases at J, with 17 bases between. This CDR3 region has 15 residues. The CDR3 reads CASSAQQGSVETQYF. CDR3 DNA sequence: TGTGCCAGTAGTGCACAACAGGGTTCGGTAGAGACCCAGTACTTC.

Comment on this clone: One junction end does not reproduce the germline sequence, and a read error may be involved. This chain's CDR3 is CSSSRQDRSYEQYF. In nucleotides, the CDR3 is TGTTCCAGCAGCAGGCAGGACAGGTCCTACGAGCAGTACTTC. This chain uses TRBV7-9 with TRBJ2-7; 7 nucleotides agree with TRBD1. The length of the CDR3 is 14 residues. Germline V gives CDR1 SEHNR, CDR2 FQNEAQ (reference sequence).

V is TRBV7-9 and J is TRBJ2-5, with TRBD2 as a possible D gene (7 bases). This CDR3 is 14 amino acids long. Germline V gives CDR1 SEHNR, CDR2 FQNEAQ (reference sequence). The V gene lost 0 bases and the J gene lost 4 bases, with 9 bases spanning the gap. The CDR3 bases are TGTGCCAGCAGCTTAGCGGGGGGGCCAGAGACCCAGTACTTC. This encodes CASSLAGGPETQYF. The full variable domain, with the rest looked up from reference TRBV7-9 and TRBJ2-5, is DTGVSQNPRHKITKRGQNVTFRCDPISEHNRLYWYRQTLGQGPEFLTYFQNEAQLEKSRLLSDRFSAERPKGSFSTLEIQRTEQGDSAMYLCASSLAGGPETQYFGPGTRLLVL.

This chain joins TRBV5-5 and TRBJ1-5; D not resolved. V was trimmed by 0 bases and J by 7 bases, leaving 8 bases between them. This CDR3 comprises 13 residues. CDR1 and CDR2 (germline): SGHKS, YYEKEE (reference sequence). In DNA, the CDR3 is TGTGCCAGCAGCTTGGCGCAGTCGCAGCCCCAGCATTTT. This encodes CASSLAQSQPQHF.

The chain uses TRBV9 and TRBJ2-7; possible D gene TRBD2, 5 bases. Germline lookup yields CDR1 SGDLS and CDR2 YYNGEE. Trimming stripped 7 bases from V and 3 bases from J, with 11 bases between. CDR3 length equals 12 residues. The DNA for the CDR3 is TGTGCCAGCGGTGGGAGTAACTACGAGCAGTACTTC. Encoded protein: CASGGSNYEQYF.

CDR3 sequence: CASSKGSSETQYF. DNA for the CDR3: TGTGCCAGCAGCAAAGGGAGTTCGGAGACCCAGTACTTC. The chain combines TRBV7-3 with TRBJ2-5; a weak D match, TRBD2 (5 bases). The CDR3 loop spans 13 amino acids. V lost 5 bases, J lost 5 bases, and 12 bases lay in between. Germline CDR1 and CDR2: SGHTA and FQGTGA.

CDR3 sequence: CASGDSNTYEQYF. The CDR3 DNA sequence: TGCGCCAGCGGAGACAGCAACACCTACGAGCAGTACTTC. The chain joins TRBV5-1 to TRBJ2-7; TRBD1 is a possible D gene (5 bases). With 7 bases removed from V and 2 bases from J, the gap between germline ends came to 13 bases. The germline CDR1 and CDR2 sequences are SGHRS and YFSETQ. This CDR3 contains 13 residues.

The chain links TRBV25-1 to TRBJ1-5; 7 bases match TRBD1. V shed 3 bases and J 7 bases; nucleotides not matched to a gene: 3. CDR1 and CDR2 from the germline V gene are MGHDK and SYGVNS. This CDR3 is built from 13 residues. CDR3 sequence: CASSDTGEQPQHF. CDR3 bases: TGTGCCAGCAGTGATACAGGGGAGCAGCCCCAGCATTTT.

The rearrangement links TRBV6-1 to TRBJ1-2, with 9 bases identical to TRBD1. V shed 2 bases, J shed 2 bases, and the junction held 9 bases outside the gene matches. Germline lookup yields CDR1 MNHNS and CDR2 SASEGT. The CDR3 spans 17 residues. CDR3 nucleotide sequence: TGTGCCAGCAGTGAAATCGCCCGACAGGGGGAGAACTATGGCTACACCTTC. This encodes CASSEIARQGENYGYTF.

The chain has TRBV18 and TRBJ1-1, with unresolved D. CDR3 length: 13 residues. Germline V CDR1 and CDR2: KGHSH, LQKENI. V was clipped by 6 bases and J by 1 base, with 9 bases between them. The CDR3 nucleotides are TGTGCCAGCTCTCTGACTTCGAACACTGAAGCTTTCTTT. Its translation is CASSLTSNTEAFF.

V and J are TRBV18 and TRBJ1-1, with 9 bases that match TRBD1. Germline CDR1 and CDR2: KGHSH and LQKENI. The length of the CDR3 is 16 residues. V shed 0 bases, J shed 5 bases, and the junction held 7 bases outside the gene matches. DNA of the CDR3: TGTGCCAGCTCACCACCGGGACAGGGAATTTGGACTGAAGCTTTCTTT. Translated, it gives CASSPPGQGIWTEAFF.

This clone was seen just once. The rearrangement uses TRBV18 and TRBJ2-1, with D possibly matching TRBD2 (5 bases). The CDR3 has 15 residues. Germline CDR1 KGHSH, CDR2 LQKENI. V lost 4 bases and J 2 bases, leaving 12 bases between the germline ends. The CDR3 protein is CASSLRGYTYNEQFF. The CDR3 DNA reads as TGTGCCAGCTCACTCCGGGGATACACCTACAATGAGCAGTTCTTC.

Relative to its sample, this clone is medium-sized. The chain carries TRBV25-1 and TRBJ2-2; D perhaps matches TRBD1 (5 bases). The CDR3 contains 15 residues. V was trimmed by 4 bases and J by 3 bases, leaving 12 bases between them. Germline V gene sequence: CDR1 MGHDK, CDR2 SYGVNS. CDR3 nucleotides: TGTGCCAGCAGTGTCCCAGGGCGAGACACCGGGGAGCTGTTTTTT. This translates into CASSVPGRDTGELFF.

V usage is TRBV6-1 and J usage is TRBJ2-3, with 8 nucleotides matching TRBD1. V lost 3 bases, J lost 4 bases, and 3 bases stayed unmatched. The length of the CDR3 is 14 residues. Germline-derived CDR1 and CDR2 are MNHNS and SASEGT. The CDR3 spells CASSEDRVADTQYF. Written as DNA, the CDR3 is TGTGCCAGCAGTGAGGACAGGGTTGCAGATACGCAGTATTTT.

The V call is TRBV5-1, the J call TRBJ2-1, with 8 bases fitting TRBD1. Per germline, CDR1 SGHRS and CDR2 YFSETQ. V was clipped by 2 bases and J by 1 base; unmatched bases: 14. This CDR3 is built from 19 residues. The CDR3 region has the DNA TGCGCCAGCAGCTTACGAGGGTCTAATACAGGGGGGTCCTACAATGAGCAGTTCTTC. It codes for CASSLRGSNTGGSYNEQFF. Based on the CDR3 plus reference TRBV5-1 and TRBJ2-1, the full variable domain is KAGVTQTPRYLIKTRGQQVTLSCSPISGHRSVSWYQQTPGQGLQFLFEYFSETQRNKGNFPGRFSGRQFSNSRSEMNVSTLELGDSALYLCASSLRGSNTGGSYNEQFFGPGTRLTVL.

The DNA for the CDR3 is TGTGCCAGCAGCTGGAACCGGGACAGGAGTTACAATGAGCAGTTCTTC. As protein: CASSWNRDRSYNEQFF. The genes are TRBV5-4 and TRBJ2-1; TRBD1 aligns across 8 bases. This CDR3 region has 16 residues. Germline assignment: CDR1 SGHNT and CDR2 YYREEE (reference sequence). The V and J ends lost 3 bases and 4 bases, in that order; junction bases with no gene match: 9.

This chain connects TRBV28 to TRBJ1-2; D is unclear. The CDR3 sequence is 11 residues long. Trimming took off 4 bases at V and 4 bases at J, with 4 bases between the two ends. The germline gives CDR1 MDHEN, CDR2 SYDVKM. The CDR3 bases are TGTGCCAGCAGTTCCGGCTATGGCTACACCTTC. This gives the protein CASSSGYGYTF.

This clone was counted only a few times. DNA for the CDR3: TGTGCCAGCAGCTTCGGGACAGCTGGAAACACCATATATTTT. The encoded protein is CASSFGTAGNTIYF. This chain joins TRBV11-3 and TRBJ1-3, with 7 bases identical to TRBD1. CDR1 SGHNT and CDR2 YENEEA come from the germline V gene. This CDR3 is 14 amino acids long. With V trimmed by 3 bases and J by 2 bases, 1 base remained unmatched.

This clone came up once. The genes are TRBV19 and TRBJ2-5, with D unclear. Trimming removed 6 bases at V and 3 bases at J, with 14 bases between. CDR3 length: 14 amino acids. Germline-derived CDR1 and CDR2 are LNHDA and SQIVND (reference sequence). CDR3 amino acids: CASRVRHLEETQYF. Written as DNA, the CDR3 is TGTGCCAGTAGAGTCAGACACTTAGAAGAGACCCAGTACTTC.

The V gene is TRBV4-1, the J gene TRBJ1-3; no reliable D call. In germline, CDR1 is MGHRA, CDR2 YSYEKL. This CDR3 has 13 amino acids. Trimming pared 8 bases from V and 0 bases from J, leaving 8 bases between. Written as DNA, the CDR3 is TGCGCCAGCGCCAGTATCTCTGGAAACACCATATATTTT. Translating it yields CASASISGNTIYF.

This rearrangement joins TRBV14 to TRBJ2-1; the D gene is possibly TRBD1 (5 bases). There are 14 residues in the CDR3. Trimming took off 4 bases at V and 9 bases at J, with 16 bases between the two ends. Germline CDR1 SGHDN, CDR2 FVKESK. CDR3 region: CASSLAGILGEQFF. The CDR3 DNA follows: TGTGCCAGCAGCCTGGCAGGGATATTAGGTGAGCAGTTCTTC.